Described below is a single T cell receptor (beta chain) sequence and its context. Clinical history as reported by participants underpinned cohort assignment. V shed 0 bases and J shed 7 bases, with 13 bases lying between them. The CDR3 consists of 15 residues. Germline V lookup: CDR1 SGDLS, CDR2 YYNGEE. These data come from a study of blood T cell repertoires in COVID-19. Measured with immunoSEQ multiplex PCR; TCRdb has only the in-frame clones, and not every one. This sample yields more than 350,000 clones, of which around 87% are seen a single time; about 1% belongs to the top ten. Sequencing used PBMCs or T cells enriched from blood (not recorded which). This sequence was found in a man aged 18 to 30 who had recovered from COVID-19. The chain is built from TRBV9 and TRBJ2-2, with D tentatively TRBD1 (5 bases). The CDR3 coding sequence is TGTGCCAGCAGCGTAGGAGACAGCCGATACGGGGAGCTGTTTTTT. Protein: CASSVGDSRYGELFF.